Listed here are 21 T cell receptor beta chains from one sample, sequenced in a study of T cells in Graves' hyperthyroidism and ophthalmopathy. TCR beta CDR3 region amplification was performed from RNA transcripts. The TCR CDR3 was amplified in a first-round RT-PCR using the HTBI primer set. Via MiXCR, TCRdb re-called the multiplex PCR reads, giving one row per CDR3 protein. The sample has 600,000 or so distinct CDR3 sequences, around 15% seen once. Specimen: blood. These receptors all stem from a woman in her 30s with Graves' hyperthyroidism.

This clonotype turned up a few times. J is TRBJ1-5 and V is TRBV9; 11 nucleotides line up with TRBD1. V lost 4 bases, J lost 8 bases, and 11 bases stayed unmatched. The CDR3 runs to 16 residues. The germline V gene encodes CDR1 SGDLS and CDR2 YYNGEE. CDR3 sequence reads: CASSIRGDRGKKPQHF. DNA for the CDR3: TGTGCCAGCAGCATAAGGGGGGACAGGGGGAAAAAGCCCCAGCATTTT.

This clonotype was seen repeatedly, ten times or more. The V call is TRBV11-3, the J call TRBJ2-7, with 8 bases lining up with TRBD1. Trimming removed 6 bases from V and 4 bases from J; junction bases left unmatched: 5. The CDR3 has 13 amino acids. Germline CDR1 is SGHNT and CDR2 is YENEEA. Here the CDR3 reads CASRAGGRYEQYF. In nucleotides, the CDR3 is TGTGCCAGCAGGGCAGGGGGCCGATACGAGCAGTACTTC.

This clonotype was observed many times. The rearrangement joins TRBV7-9 to TRBJ1-1; D gene uncertain. Germline V gives CDR1 SEHNR, CDR2 FQNEAQ (reference sequence). V shed 1 base and J shed 5 bases, with 11 bases lying between them. This CDR3 contains 14 residues. The CDR3 here is CASSLGTLSTEAFF. The CDR3 DNA follows: TGTGCCAGCAGCTTAGGTACCTTGAGTACTGAAGCTTTCTTT. The variable domain in full, with the rest retrieved from reference TRBV7-9 and TRBJ1-1, is DTGVSQNPRHKITKRGQNVTFRCDPISEHNRLYWYRQTLGQGPEFLTYFQNEAQLEKSRLLSDRFSAERPKGSFSTLEIQRTEQGDSAMYLCASSLGTLSTEAFFGQGTRLTVV.

This clonotype has a count of ten or more. This rearrangement joins TRBV2 to TRBJ1-1; D unclear. The V gene lost 0 bases and the J gene lost 1 base, with 6 bases spanning the gap. Germline CDR1 SNHLY, CDR2 FYNNEI. CDR3 length equals 14 residues. The DNA of the CDR3 is TGTGCCAGCAGTGAAGCCGGATCGAACACTGAAGCTTTCTTT. Amino acids: CASSEAGSNTEAFF. Full variable domain (outside the CDR3, taken from reference TRBV2 and TRBJ1-1): EPEVTQTPSHQVTQMGQEVILRCVPISNHLYFYWYRQILGQKVEFLVSFYNNEISEKSEIFDDQFSVERPDGSNFTLKIRSTKLEDSAMYFCASSEAGSNTEAFFGQGTRLTVV.

The table lists this clonotype with a count of one. The chain uses TRBV6-1 and TRBJ2-2; D is unresolved. The CDR3 contains 14 residues. The V end lost 3 bases, the J end lost 6 bases, and 11 bases lay between the germline ends. Germline lookup yields CDR1 MNHNS and CDR2 SASEGT. The CDR3: CASSDIKKPGELFF. CDR3 bases: TGTGCCAGCAGTGATATTAAGAAACCCGGGGAGCTGTTTTTT.

This clonotype came up a few times. The genes are TRBV4-1 and TRBJ2-5; 9 nucleotides agree with TRBD2. The CDR3 contains 15 residues. V trimming: 2 bases; J trimming: 4 bases; junction bases outside the gene matches: 5. Germline V lookup: CDR1 MGHRA, CDR2 YSYEKL. Written as DNA, the CDR3 is TGCGCCAGCAGCCAAAGTGGGACTAGCCCAGAGACCCAGTACTTC. Its protein is CASSQSGTSPETQYF.

Many counts were recorded for this clonotype. The rearrangement links TRBV30 to TRBJ1-5; 7 bases agree with TRBD1. Germline CDR1 and CDR2: GTSNPN and SVGIG (reference sequence). V shed 8 bases, J shed 3 bases, and the junction held 10 bases outside the gene matches. CDR3 length: 14 amino acids. The CDR3 protein is CALTSGQTNQPQHF. The CDR3 DNA reads TGTGCCCTCACATCGGGACAGACCAATCAGCCCCAGCATTTT.

This clonotype was counted at least ten times. V usage is TRBV3-1 and J usage is TRBJ2-7; 7 bases agree with TRBD1. Germline V gene data show CDR1 as LGHDT and CDR2 as YNNKEL (reference sequence). This CDR3 has 15 amino acids. The V gene end was trimmed by 0 bases and the J gene end by 0 bases; junction bases not matched to a gene: 2. The CDR3 DNA sequence: TGTGCCAGCAGCCAAGAGGGGACAGCCTCCTACGAGCAGTACTTC. Protein sequence: CASSQEGTASYEQYF.

V and J are TRBV18 and TRBJ1-5, with D uncertain. The length of the CDR3 is 10 residues. CDR1 KGHSH and CDR2 LQKENI come from the germline V gene. With 8 bases removed from V and 5 bases from J, the gap between germline ends came to 4 bases. The CDR3 region is CASQYQPQHF. CDR3 DNA sequence: TGTGCCAGCCAGTATCAGCCCCAGCATTTT.

The chain is built from TRBV12-3 or TRBV12-4 and TRBJ1-4; D unclear. The V end was cut by 2 bases, the J end by 7 bases, with 11 bases between. The CDR3 contains 14 residues. The CDR3 nucleotides are TGTGCCAGCAGTTTAAGTAGTCGGGGTGAAAAACTGTTTTTT. Its protein is CASSLSSRGEKLFF.

This clonotype was recorded at least ten times. The chain uses TRBV7-8 and TRBJ2-7; TRBD1 matches 11 bases. J lost 2 bases, V lost 1 base, and 10 bases had no gene match. Germline V CDR1 and CDR2: SGHVS, FQNEAQ. The CDR3 extends over 18 amino acids. CDR3 DNA sequence: TGTGCCAGCAGCTTAGTCCTTCCTCGGACAGGGGGCCCCTACGAGCAGTACTTC. Its protein is CASSLVLPRTGGPYEQYF.

This clonotype was picked up many times. The chain combines TRBV20-1 with TRBJ2-7, with D possibly called TRBD1 or TRBD2 (6 bases each). Germline V CDR1 and CDR2: DFQATT, SNEGSKA (reference sequence). The V end lost 6 bases, the J end lost 9 bases, and 24 bases lay between the germline ends. The CDR3 has 14 amino acids. The CDR3 region is CSAAGGGGQRRQYF. CDR3 DNA: TGCAGTGCCGCGGGTGGAGGGGGGCAGCGAAGGCAGTACTTC.

The sample holds many counts of this clonotype. The CDR3 region is CASSTPESLYEQYF. DNA of the CDR3: TGTGCCAGCAGCACCCCCGAATCCCTTTACGAGCAGTACTTC. The chain is built from TRBV13 and TRBJ2-7, with no clear D. Trimming cost V 5 bases and J 4 bases, with 15 bases left between them. Germline V CDR1 and CDR2: PRHDT, FYEKMQ (reference sequence). This CDR3 has 14 residues. The full variable domain, completed using reference TRBV13 and TRBJ2-7, is AAGVIQSPRHLIKEKRETATLKCYPIPRHDTVYWYQQGPGQDPQFLISFYEKMQSDKGSIPDRFSAQQFSDYHSELNMSSLELGDSALYFCASSTPESLYEQYFGPGTRLTVT.

V is TRBV7-2 and J is TRBJ2-5, with D hard to call. Trimming removed 1 base at V and 5 bases at J, with 11 bases between. In germline, CDR1 is SGHTA, CDR2 FQGNSA. The CDR3 contains 14 residues. The DNA of the CDR3 is TGTGCCAGCAGCTTAGATGTCCGTCAGGAGACCCAGTACTTC. As protein: CASSLDVRQETQYF.

On this clonotype: This may be a read error, as it is one base from a much larger clone. The chain joins TRBV29-1 to TRBJ1-6; 8 nucleotides agree with TRBD1. With 4 bases clipped from V and 2 bases from J, the junction kept 10 bases outside the gene matches. The CDR3 totals 17 residues. CDR1 and CDR2 from the germline V gene are SQVTM and ANQGSEA. The CDR3 loop is CSVGGTGPSPYNSPLHF. The DNA of the CDR3 is TGCAGCGTTGGAGGGACAGGCCCCTCCCCCTATAATTCACCCCTCCACTTT.

At least ten counts were recorded for this clonotype. The genes are TRBV4-1 and TRBJ1-1; perhaps TRBD1 as D (6 bases). The V end lost 3 bases, the J end lost 0 bases, and 11 bases lay between the germline ends. Germline CDR1 is MGHRA and CDR2 is YSYEKL. CDR3 length: 15 amino acids. The CDR3 sequence: CASSQGRGLNTEAFF. CDR3 DNA sequence: TGCGCCAGCAGCCAGGGCAGGGGCTTGAACACTGAAGCTTTCTTT.

This clonotype was counted at least ten times. The rearrangement uses TRBV2 and TRBJ1-5; possible D gene TRBD1, 6 bases. Germline V gene data show CDR1 as SNHLY and CDR2 as FYNNEI. Trimming left V 5 bases short and J 0 bases short, with 14 bases between. The CDR3 runs to 16 residues. CDR3 nucleotide sequence: TGTGCCAGCAGTAGCGACAGGATTTATAGCAATCAGCCCCAGCATTTT. It codes for CASSSDRIYSNQPQHF.

This chain connects TRBV5-6 to TRBJ2-1, with D unclear. Germline CDR1 is SGHDT and CDR2 is YYEEEE. Trimming cost V 0 bases and J 8 bases, with 15 bases left between them. The CDR3 loop spans 15 amino acids. CDR3 amino acids: CASSLAGAVGYEQFF. The CDR3 DNA reads as TGTGCCAGCAGCTTGGCCGGCGCAGTTGGCTATGAGCAGTTCTTC.

The rearrangement joins TRBV9 to TRBJ1-2; 9 bases line up with TRBD1. This CDR3 contains 15 residues. V gave up 4 bases and J gave up 1 base; unmatched junction bases: 5. Germline CDR1 reads SGDLS; CDR2 reads YYNGEE. The CDR3 nucleotides are TGTGCCAGCAGCAGGACAGGGGATCATAACTATGGCTACACCTTC. Encoded protein: CASSRTGDHNYGYTF.

This clonotype was picked up many times. The V and J genes are TRBV28 and TRBJ2-7, with 10 bases matching TRBD1. The V segment lost 2 bases and the J segment 5 bases; nucleotides outside the gene matches: 6. The CDR3 has 15 residues. Germline V gene lookup returns CDR1 MDHEN and CDR2 SYDVKM. This CDR3 is CASSLRGQGKNEQYF. As DNA, the CDR3 is TGTGCCAGCAGTTTAAGGGGACAGGGGAAGAACGAGCAGTACTTC. Full variable domain (missing parts from reference TRBV28 and TRBJ2-7): DVKVTQSSRYLVKRTGEKVFLECVQDMDHENMFWYRQDPGLGLRLIYFSYDVKMKEKGDIPEGYSVSREKKERFSLILESASTNQTSMYLCASSLRGQGKNEQYFGPGTRLTVT.

The V and J genes are TRBV4-1 and TRBJ1-5, with 11 bases aligning to TRBD1. This CDR3 is 14 amino acids long. V trimming: 3 bases; J trimming: 8 bases; junction bases outside the gene matches: 3. From germline, CDR1 is MGHRA and CDR2 YSYEKL. The CDR3 loop reads CASSQGQGGEPQHF. In nucleotides, the CDR3 is TGCGCCAGCAGCCAGGGACAGGGGGGAGAGCCCCAGCATTTT.